Below, 4 T cell receptor beta chains from the same sample are listed, as sequenced in a study of CD8+ T cells in alopecia areata (dated by TCRdb to between 2018 and 2020). Reading the label with the study, this specimen's time point is: baseline before oral tofacitinib. Libraries were made using the immunoSEQ multiplex PCR assay. To provide template for TCR sequencing, every sample had RNA extracted and reverse transcribed into cDNA. This is the immuneACCESS table as TCRdb keeps it, with only in-frame sequences that have V and J called. A part of the clones is gone; compared with another copy, unresolved V genes explain less than half, and the rest is unexplained. The sample records 150,000 to 200,000 clones, 50% to 60% of which are singletons. Over 12% of the sample lies in the top ten. Sequenced here: CD4+ T cells sorted from blood, sampled at week 0. The receptors shown here come from a human donor with alopecia areata.

The chain joins TRBV5-4 to TRBJ1-1, with D maybe TRBD1 (6 bases). The germline gives CDR1 SGHNT, CDR2 YYREEE (reference sequence). CDR3 length: 14 amino acids. V was cut by 3 bases and J by 5 bases, with 14 bases left in between. CDR3 DNA: TGTGCCAGCAGCTCACAGGGTCGCGGAACTGAAGCTTTCTTT. Translation gives CASSSQGRGTEAFF.

This clone was recorded a few times. The chain has TRBV6-5 and TRBJ1-4; TRBD1 might be the D (5 bases). This CDR3 is 16 amino acids long. V shed 0 bases and J shed 4 bases, with 12 bases lying between them. Looked up from germline, CDR1 is MNHEY and CDR2 is SVGAGI. CDR3 loop: CASSYSGRELNEKLFF. The DNA of the CDR3 is TGTGCCAGCAGTTACTCAGGCAGGGAACTTAATGAAAAACTGTTTTTT.

This rearrangement joins TRBV29-1 to TRBJ2-7; 10 bases are shared with TRBD1. Germline V gene data show CDR1 as SQVTM and CDR2 as ANQGSEA. Trimming at V came to 6 bases and at J to 6 bases, leaving 11 bases not matched to a gene. CDR3 length: 14 residues. The CDR3 protein is CSVASGQGFFEQYF. Written as DNA, the CDR3 is TGCAGCGTCGCCTCGGGACAGGGGTTCTTCGAGCAGTACTTC.

Note on this clone: This same CDR3 is encoded by further DNA sequences in the sample. The CDR3 nucleotides read TGCAGCGTTGAGGGACACTTGAACACTGAAGCTTTCTTT. Its protein product is CSVEGHLNTEAFF. The chain has TRBV29-1 and TRBJ1-1; D is perhaps TRBD1 (6 bases). V was trimmed by 3 bases and J by 0 bases, leaving 8 bases between them. Germline loops: CDR1 SQVTM, CDR2 ANQGSEA. CDR3 length equals 13 residues.